This entry features one T cell receptor beta chain sequence. Clinical history as reported by participants underpinned cohort assignment. This sample was included in a study of blood T cell repertoires in COVID-19. In the study overall: The origin of the acute and convalescent COVID-19 samples was the United States, Italy and Spain.

The germline V gene encodes CDR1 SGHVS and CDR2 FNYEAQ. V lost 3 bases, J lost 7 bases, and 3 bases stayed unmatched. The CDR3 loop spans 13 amino acids. Original processing methods: Estimation of nucleated cell counts relied on the amplification of reference gene primers. The repertoire was sequenced with immunoSEQ multiplex PCR; TCRdb's copy has only in-frame clones and lacks some. V and J calls and clone size follow that table, whereas D and trimming were derived from the DNA. Of about 310,000 clones in the sample, 90% are singletons; the top ten hold about 4.5%. The sequence came from a woman in her late teens or twenties with acute COVID-19. The chain couples TRBV7-6 to TRBJ2-1; 7 bases line up with TRBD1. The sample taken for sequencing was PBMCs or T cells enriched from blood (not recorded which). The CDR3 loop is CASSFNRGNEQFF. The CDR3 nucleotides are TGTGCCAGCAGCTTTAACAGGGGTAATGAGCAGTTCTTC.